Given below is one T cell receptor (beta chain) in context. How the authors handled the data: Counts of nucleated cells, estimated from reference gene primer amplification, were obtained. Profiled with immunoSEQ multiplex PCR; TCRdb holds only in-frame clones, not every one. V, J and clone size derive from that table, while D and trimming were established from the DNA sequence. This sample yields 120,000 or so clones, of which about 80% are seen a single time; over 3.5% belongs to the top ten. With 5 bases removed from V and 0 bases from J, the gap between germline ends came to 20 bases. CDR3 size: 18 residues. Germline CDR1 KGHDR, CDR2 SFDVKD. This sample was included in a study of blood T cell repertoires in COVID-19. Study-level background: COVID-19 samples collected from the United States, Italy and Spain covered acute and convalescent phases. The analysed material was cDNA or gDNA that came from T cells, B-cell-depleted T cells, or PBMCs.

The sequencing sample was made of peripheral blood. The TCR was taken from a woman aged 80 or over with acute or convalescent COVID-19. The rearrangement links TRBV24-1 to TRBJ2-3, with D possibly TRBD2 on 5 matching bases. The CDR3 sequence: CATSGKGVTLASTDTQYF. DNA of the CDR3: TGTGCCACCAGTGGGAAGGGAGTCACGCTGGCTAGCACAGATACGCAGTATTTT.